A selection of T cell receptor beta chains follows, all from one sample in a study of shared clonotypes between healthy human individuals. Assay used: immunoSEQ multiplex PCR; TCRdb lists only in-frame clones, some missing. The sample has 490,000 or so clones, about 80% seen once. Input material: PBMCs. The receptors originated from a woman between 35 and 50 years old in good health. Some clones in this sample may be carry-over from other donors' samples. Each CDR3 is given with its conserved first and last residue. Fields, in order: CDR3 protein, CDR3 DNA, J gene, clone size, D gene, V gene. The D gene is left open where the match is weak. Clone sizes are given selectively: once, few, many, or a class where the clone is expanded.

CASSSRDRDTQYF | TGTGCCAGCAGCAGCCGGGACCGCGATACGCAGTATTTT | TRBJ2-3 | NA | NA | TRBV7-2
CSVEPPSTDTQYF | TGCAGCGTTGAACCCCCGAGCACAGATACGCAGTATTTT | TRBJ2-3 | few | NA | TRBV29-1
CAWSPADRGGTEKLFF | TGTGCCTGGAGCCCCGCGGATCGGGGGGGCACGGAAAAACTGTTTTTT | TRBJ1-4 | NA | NA | TRBV30
CASSPDGYGYTF | TGTGCCAGCAGCCCGGACGGCTATGGCTACACCTTC | TRBJ1-2 | few | NA | TRBV4-2
CASSPQYSYNEQFF | TGTGCCAGCAGTCCGCAGTACTCCTACAATGAGCAGTTCTTC | TRBJ2-1 | NA | NA | TRBV27
CASSEAGGRGQPQHF | TGTGCCAGCAGTGAAGCGGGGGGCCGGGGTCAGCCCCAGCATTTT | TRBJ1-5 | NA | NA | TRBV2
CASSQEVRGYGDGYTF | TGTGCCAGCAGCCAAGAGGTCAGGGGCTATGGGGATGGCTACACCTTC | TRBJ1-2 | NA | NA | TRBV4-2
CATSRDSVGSTEAFF | TGTGCCACCAGCAGAGATAGTGTGGGGAGCACTGAAGCTTTCTTT | TRBJ1-1 | once | NA | TRBV15
CASSYSELLNTEAFF | TGTGCCAGCAGTTACTCAGAGCTCCTGAACACTGAAGCTTTCTTT | TRBJ1-1 | NA | NA | TRBV6-5
CASSPRSPDTQYF | TGTGCCAGCAGCCCAAGGAGTCCAGATACGCAGTATTTT | TRBJ2-3 | NA | NA | TRBV28
CASSSYPAGNTEAFF | TGTGCCAGCAGCTCATACCCGGCCGGGAACACTGAGGCTTTCTTT | TRBJ1-1 | NA | NA | TRBV7-6
CASSDRHPKNIQYF | TGTGCCAGCAGTGATCGACACCCCAAAAACATTCAGTACTTC | TRBJ2-4 | NA | NA | TRBV27
CASSRPGRSQETQYF | TGTGCCAGCAGTAGGCCGGGACGGTCACAAGAGACCCAGTACTTC | TRBJ2-5 | once | NA | TRBV6-5
CASSIEGGRYAEAFF | TGTGCCAGTAGTATAGAGGGGGGGCGTTACGCTGAAGCTTTCTTT | TRBJ1-1 | few | NA | TRBV19
CASSLAGVGAGEQFF | TGTGCCAGCAGCTTAGCGGGTGTTGGGGCGGGAGAGCAGTTCTTC | TRBJ2-1 | NA | NA | TRBV7-9
CAWARVGGYTF | TGTGCCTGGGCAAGGGTAGGTGGCTACACCTTC | TRBJ1-2 | NA | NA | TRBV30
CASSPGQGAQNYGYTF | TGTGCCAGCAGCCCGGGACAGGGGGCCCAGAACTATGGCTACACCTTC | TRBJ1-2 | NA | TRBD1 | TRBV5-4
CASSLWASVTYEQYF | TGTGCCAGCAGCTTATGGGCTAGCGTAACCTACGAGCAGTACTTC | TRBJ2-7 | NA | NA | TRBV13
CASSQTLRDEDTVAFF | TGCGCCAGCAGCCAAACTCTTCGAGACGAGGACACTGTAGCTTTCTTT | TRBJ1-1 | few | NA | TRBV4-1
CASSPKGRRSYNEQFF | TGTGCCAGTAGTCCGAAAGGGAGGCGCTCCTACAATGAGCAGTTCTTC | TRBJ2-1 | NA | NA | TRBV19
CASSPLGLAEAFF | TGTGCCAGCTCACCTCTCGGGCTGGCTGAAGCTTTCTTT | TRBJ1-1 | NA | NA | TRBV18
CASSYSGYPPGELFF | TGCGCCAGCAGTTATAGCGGGTATCCCCCCGGGGAGCTGTTTTTT | TRBJ2-2 | NA | TRBD2 | TRBV10-1
CASSEPSFVEAFF | TGTGCCAGCAGTGAACCTTCGTTCGTTGAAGCTTTCTTT | TRBJ1-1 | NA | NA | TRBV6-1
CASTSWGTGNTEAFF | TGTGCCAGCACCAGTTGGGGGACAGGGAACACTGAAGCTTTCTTT | TRBJ1-1 | NA | TRBD1 | TRBV13
CASSQLGEQYF | TGTGCCAGCAGTCAATTAGGCGAGCAGTACTTC | TRBJ2-7 | NA | NA | TRBV21-1
CASSRLGSKNSQYF | TGTGCCAGCTCACGTCTCGGGTCCAAAAACAGTCAGTACTTC | TRBJ2-4 | NA | NA | TRBV18
CASSSRTGAMGEQYF | TGTGCCAGCAGCTCTAGAACCGGGGCAATGGGGGAGCAGTACTTC | TRBJ2-7 | NA | NA | TRBV7-2
CASSYTSGRLETQYF | TGTGCCAGCAGCTACACTAGCGGGAGGCTGGAGACCCAGTACTTC | TRBJ2-5 | NA | TRBD2 | TRBV7-3
CASSKEPGQGNQPQHF | TGTGCCAGCAGTAAAGAACCGGGACAGGGCAATCAGCCCCAGCATTTT | TRBJ1-5 | NA | TRBD1 | TRBV28
CASSVYHSGGTDTQYF | TGTGCCAGCAGCGTATACCATAGCGGGGGCACAGATACGCAGTATTTT | TRBJ2-3 | NA | TRBD2 | TRBV9
CATSRVFTGELFF | TGTGCCACCAGCAGAGTTTTTACCGGGGAGCTGTTTTTT | TRBJ2-2 | NA | NA | TRBV15
CASSSGTPSASLEQYF | TGTGCCAGCAGCAGCGGAACGCCTAGCGCCTCCCTCGAGCAGTACTTC | TRBJ2-7 | NA | NA | TRBV11-2
CASSLGVAGDSYNEQFF | TGTGCCAGCAGCTTAGGGGTAGCGGGAGACTCCTACAATGAGCAGTTCTTC | TRBJ2-1 | few | TRBD2 | TRBV11-3